The 17 T cell receptor beta chains below all came from one sample that was sequenced in a study of blood T cell repertoires in COVID-19. The method was immunoSEQ multiplex PCR; TCRdb's version includes in-frame clones alone and lacks a portion of them. The table lists roughly 170,000 clones, more than 75% of them singletons, with less than 3% in the top ten. Sequences were obtained from peripheral blood. The receptors were sampled from a man aged 40-50 years with active or convalescent COVID-19.

This chain uses TRBV29-1 with TRBJ1-2, with D tentatively TRBD1 (6 bases). V was pared by 4 bases and J by 5 bases, with 11 bases between. CDR1 SQVTM and CDR2 ANQGSEA come from the germline V gene. The CDR3 covers 12 residues. As DNA, the CDR3 is TGCAGCGTTGTTCCCGGGACATATGGCTACACCTTC. Its translation is CSVVPGTYGYTF.

Written as DNA, the CDR3 is TGCGCCAGCTCTTTAACAGGGCCTTTCACCGGGGAGCTGTTTTTT. This codes for CASSLTGPFTGELFF. The rearrangement joins TRBV5-1 to TRBJ2-2; maybe TRBD1 (6 bases). The CDR3 sequence is 15 residues long. Germline V gene data show CDR1 as SGHRS and CDR2 as YFSETQ. V dropped 7 bases and J dropped 4 bases, with 17 bases sitting between them.

V usage is TRBV7-5 and J usage is TRBJ1-5. TRBV7-5 is a known pseudogene. This CDR3 has 15 residues. The CDR3 DNA is TGTGCCAGAAGCTTGGATCAGGGAGGTGGGCAGCCCCAGCATTTT. It codes for CARSLDQGGGQPQHF.

This clone was counted a few times. The rearrangement joins TRBV7-2 to TRBJ2-5, with unresolved D. Trimming took off 4 bases at V and 2 bases at J, with 5 bases between the two ends. CDR1 SGHTA and CDR2 FQGNSA come from the germline V gene. The CDR3 sequence is 12 residues long. The CDR3 protein is CASSYYQETQYF. Written as DNA, the CDR3 is TGTGCCAGCAGCTACTATCAAGAGACCCAGTACTTC.

The chain has TRBV5-1 and TRBJ1-4; TRBD1 matches 7 bases. The CDR3 loop spans 15 amino acids. Germline trimming cut 7 bases from V and 8 bases from J; bases unmatched to any gene: 14. CDR1 is SGHRS and CDR2 is YFSETQ in the germline V gene. The CDR3 spells CASRNDRAPREKLFF. In DNA, the CDR3 is TGCGCCAGCCGGAATGACAGGGCGCCTAGAGAAAAACTGTTTTTT.

The chain recombines TRBV6-5 with TRBJ2-7; 7 nucleotides agree with TRBD1. Trimming took 0 bases from V and 6 from J; bases not matched to a gene: 11. Germline values: CDR1 MNHEY, CDR2 SVGAGI. The CDR3 contains 16 residues. DNA for the CDR3: TGTGCCAGCAGTTACTCGAGGGGGCCTCGTGTAGGCGAGCAGTACTTC. This encodes CASSYSRGPRVGEQYF.

The CDR3 loop reads CASSALAVSYF. The CDR3 region has the DNA TGTGCCAGCAGCGCACTAGCGGTCAGTTACTTC. The V call is TRBV2, the J call TRBJ2-5, with TRBD2 matching 8 bases. In germline, CDR1 is SNHLY, CDR2 FYNNEI. The CDR3 covers 11 residues. The trim removed 6 bases at V and 14 bases at J, leaving 8 bases unmatched.

The count of this clone is one. This chain joins TRBV19 and TRBJ1-2, with 8 nucleotides matching TRBD1. The CDR3 covers 14 residues. Germline assignment: CDR1 LNHDA and CDR2 SQIVND (reference sequence). After removal of 1 base from V and 2 bases from J, the junction contained 0 bases not matched to a gene. The CDR3 here is CASSIGTGNYGYTF. As DNA, the CDR3 is TGTGCCAGTAGTATAGGGACAGGGAACTATGGCTACACCTTC.

This chain links TRBV7-4 with TRBJ2-7; D remains ambiguous. CDR3 length: 13 amino acids. V was pared by 9 bases and J by 2 bases, with 14 bases between. Germline lookup yields CDR1 SGHVT and CDR2 SQSDAQ. The CDR3 reads CARRHSTTYEQYF. The CDR3 region has the DNA TGTGCCAGAAGACACAGTACAACCTACGAGCAGTACTTC.

This clone has just a few counts. The CDR3 nucleotides are TGTGCCAGCAGCCCGGGGGACAGGGGTATTGAAAAACTGTTTTTT. Its translation: CASSPGDRGIEKLFF. V is TRBV7-2 and J is TRBJ1-4, with TRBD1 matching over 10 bases. The trim removed 5 bases at V and 7 bases at J, leaving 7 bases unmatched. This CDR3 spans 15 amino acids. Germline V gene lookup returns CDR1 SGHTA and CDR2 FQGNSA.

The chain couples TRBV3-1 (or the pseudogene TRBV3-2) to TRBJ2-7; 11 bases are shared with TRBD2. Trimming removed 7 bases from V and 3 bases from J; junction bases left unmatched: 2. Germline-derived CDR1 and CDR2 are LGHDT and YNNKEL (reference sequence). The CDR3 has 13 amino acids. CDR3: CASTSGGIYEQYF. CDR3 sequence (DNA): TGTGCCAGCACTAGCGGGGGGATCTACGAGCAGTACTTC.

DNA for the CDR3: TGTGCCAGCTCACCCACTAGCGGGGGGTTGACAGATACGCAGTATTTT. It yields the protein CASSPTSGGLTDTQYF. The rearrangement joins TRBV18 to TRBJ2-3; 12 positions match TRBD2. This CDR3 is 16 amino acids long. Germline V gives CDR1 KGHSH, CDR2 LQKENI. J was trimmed by 3 bases and V by 3 bases; bases with no gene match: 4.

This clone has a single count. The J gene is TRBJ1-4, the V gene TRBV7-9; no clear D. The germline CDR1 and CDR2 sequences are SEHNR and FQNEAQ (reference sequence). The V gene lost 1 base and the J gene lost 5 bases, with 8 bases spanning the gap. The CDR3 has 14 residues. The CDR3 sequence is CASSLEMLNEKLFF. The CDR3 region has the DNA TGTGCCAGCAGCTTAGAGATGCTAAATGAAAAACTGTTTTTT.

In its sample, this clone was seen a few times. This rearrangement joins TRBV19 to TRBJ2-6, with D perhaps TRBD1 (6 bases). CDR3 length: 15 residues. V lost 7 bases and J lost 1, with 11 bases in between. Per germline, CDR1 LNHDA and CDR2 SQIVND (reference sequence). The CDR3 bases are TGTGCCAGTAATTCAGGGGCGTCTGGGGCCAACGTCCTGACTTTC. It encodes CASNSGASGANVLTF.

This chain joins TRBV3-1 (or the pseudogene TRBV3-2) and TRBJ1-1, with TRBD1 matching over 8 bases. The J segment lost 5 bases and the V segment lost 6 bases, leaving 8 bases of the junction unmatched. CDR3 size: 14 residues. Germline CDR1 reads LGHDT; CDR2 reads YNNKEL (reference sequence). CDR3 loop: CASSQTTGGTEAFF. DNA of the CDR3: TGTGCCAGCAGTCAGACCACAGGGGGGACTGAAGCTTTCTTT.

The V call is TRBV3-1 (or the pseudogene TRBV3-2), the J call TRBJ1-2; no clear D. Trimming took 1 base from V and 3 from J, leaving 6 bases between them. Per the germline V gene, CDR1 is LGHDT and CDR2 is YNNKEL (reference sequence). CDR3 length equals 13 residues. The chain's CDR3 is CASSQASDYGYTF. The DNA of the CDR3 is TGTGCCAGCAGCCAAGCCTCCGACTATGGCTACACCTTC.

The chain uses TRBV27 and TRBJ2-2; D is ambiguous. Between the trimmed V and J ends, which lost 1 base and 1 base, there was a span of 10 bases. Germline CDR1 MNHEY, CDR2 SMNVEV (reference sequence). The CDR3 has 16 amino acids. The CDR3 DNA reads TGTGCCAGCAGTTTATTAGGCGGTTTGAACACCGGGGAGCTGTTTTTT. Translation: CASSLLGGLNTGELFF.